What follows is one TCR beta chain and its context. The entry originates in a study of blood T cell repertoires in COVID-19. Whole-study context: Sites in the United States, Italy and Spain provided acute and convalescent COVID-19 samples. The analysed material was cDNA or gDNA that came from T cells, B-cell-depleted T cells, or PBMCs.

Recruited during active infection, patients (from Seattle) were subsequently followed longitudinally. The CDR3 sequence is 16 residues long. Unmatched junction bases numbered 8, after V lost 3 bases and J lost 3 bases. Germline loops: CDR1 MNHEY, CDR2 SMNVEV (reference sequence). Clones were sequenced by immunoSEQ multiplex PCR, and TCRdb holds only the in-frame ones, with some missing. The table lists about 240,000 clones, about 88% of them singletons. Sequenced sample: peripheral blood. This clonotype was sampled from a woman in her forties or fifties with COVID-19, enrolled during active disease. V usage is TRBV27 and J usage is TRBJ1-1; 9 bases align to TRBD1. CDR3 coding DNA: TGTGCCAGCAGTTTTTACTTTACAGGGGGCGACACTGAAGCTTTCTTT. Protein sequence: CASSFYFTGGDTEAFF.